The 32 T cell receptor beta chains given below trace back to one sample, sequenced in a study of T-cell reconstitution after alpha-beta-depleted transplantation in children. TCRbeta library preparation incorporated unique molecular identifiers. One entry per CDR3 protein results from TCRdb running MiXCR on the PCR reads. The profile shows 95,000 to 150,000 distinct CDR3 sequences, about 21% of them singletons. The sample was PBMCs, mostly from graft donor cells, taken 180 days after TCRalphabeta/CD19-depleted stem cell transplant. The receptor set was obtained from a male patient between 2 and 10 years old who had a stem cell transplant for chronic granulomatous disease, so the T cells may come from the graft donor.

The V gene is TRBV7-8, the J gene TRBJ2-7, with D perhaps TRBD1 (6 bases). The CDR3 is 14 residues long. Germline V gives CDR1 SGHVS, CDR2 FQNEAQ. Trimming cost V 5 bases and J 0 bases, with 11 bases left between them. The chain's CDR3 is CASSAQGPSYEQYF. The CDR3 region has the DNA TGTGCCAGCAGCGCCCAGGGGCCCTCCTACGAGCAGTACTTC.

This clonotype was seen more than once but under ten times. The chain recombines TRBV12-3 or TRBV12-4 with TRBJ2-5; no firm D call. The CDR3 runs 13 residues. With 5 bases removed from V and 1 base from J, the gap between germline ends came to 8 bases. The CDR3 region is CASSGILQETQYF. CDR3 in DNA: TGTGCCAGCAGTGGCATACTCCAAGAGACCCAGTACTTC.

About this clonotype: An end of the junction differs from the germline gene, which may be a read error. The chain couples TRBV7-7 to TRBJ2-5, with D possibly TRBD1 on 5 matching bases. From germline, CDR1 is SSHAT and CDR2 FNYEAQ (reference sequence). There are 16 residues in the CDR3. CDR3 nucleotide sequence: TGTGCTAGCAGCCCACTACTCCCAGGGAAGGAAGAGACCCAGTACTTC. This translates into CASSPLLPGKEETQYF.

In this sample, this clonotype turned up many times. This rearrangement joins TRBV12-3 or TRBV12-4 to TRBJ2-3; D remains unclear. Trimming pared 6 bases from V and 6 bases from J, leaving 7 bases between. The CDR3 contains 11 residues. The CDR3, as DNA: TGTGCCAGCAGACTAACGGATACGCAGTATTTT. As protein: CASRLTDTQYF.

V usage is TRBV5-5 and J usage is TRBJ1-2; possibly TRBD1 for D (5 bases). The CDR3 sequence is 13 residues long. CDR1 and CDR2 from the germline V gene are SGHKS and YYEKEE (reference sequence). V shed 2 bases and J shed 4 bases, with 9 bases lying between them. The CDR3 region has the DNA TGTGCCAGCAGCTTCCCAGGGCTCTATGGCTACACCTTC. It encodes CASSFPGLYGYTF.

This rearrangement joins TRBV5-1 to TRBJ1-1; 7 bases match TRBD1. The CDR3 covers 14 residues. J lost 1 base, V lost 4 bases, and 4 bases had no gene match. The V gene's germline CDR1 is SGHRS and CDR2 YFSETQ. The CDR3 region is CASSQGVGNTEAFF. The CDR3 nucleotides are TGCGCCAGCAGCCAGGGGGTAGGGAACACTGAAGCTTTCTTT. Complete variable domain (other parts from reference TRBV5-1 and TRBJ1-1): KAGVTQTPRYLIKTRGQQVTLSCSPISGHRSVSWYQQTPGQGLQFLFEYFSETQRNKGNFPGRFSGRQFSNSRSEMNVSTLELGDSALYLCASSQGVGNTEAFFGQGTRLTVV.

This clonotype was found a few times. This sequence joins TRBV20-1 and TRBJ2-1, with 15 bases that match TRBD2. The CDR3 is 16 amino acids. The ends lost 5 bases at V and 4 bases at J; junction bases unmatched: 6. Per germline, CDR1 DFQATT and CDR2 SNEGSKA (reference sequence). CDR3 loop: CSAPGLAGGDYNEQFF. In DNA form, the CDR3 reads TGCAGTGCTCCCGGACTAGCGGGAGGGGATTACAATGAGCAGTTCTTC.

This chain uses TRBV20-1 with TRBJ2-1, with no clear D. Germline V gives CDR1 DFQATT, CDR2 SNEGSKA (reference sequence). The CDR3 is made up of 12 amino acids. With 4 bases removed from V and 5 bases from J, the gap between germline ends came to 9 bases. The CDR3 here is CSATSLDNEQFF. The CDR3 DNA reads TGCAGTGCTACCTCCTTGGACAATGAGCAGTTCTTC.

There are many counts of this clonotype. The chain links TRBV6-2 or TRBV6-3 to TRBJ1-5; D remains ambiguous. Germline values: CDR1 MNHEY, CDR2 SVGEGT. Trimming removed 2 bases from V and 6 bases from J, with 5 bases in between. The CDR3 is made up of 12 amino acids. CDR3 nucleotides: TGTGCCAGCAGTTACGGCGCTCAGCCCCAGCATTTT. Encoded protein: CASSYGAQPQHF.

This clonotype turned up a few times. This chain uses TRBV28 with TRBJ2-1, with 9 bases identical to TRBD1. The CDR3 consists of 17 residues. Germline CDR1 MDHEN, CDR2 SYDVKM. J lost 6 bases, V lost 3 bases, and 12 bases had no gene match. The CDR3: CASSFYRGQGGGNEQFF. In nucleotides, the CDR3 is TGTGCCAGCAGTTTTTATCGGGGACAGGGCGGGGGCAATGAGCAGTTCTTC.

Ten or more counts support this clonotype. This chain connects TRBV20-1 to TRBJ1-5, with 7 bases that match TRBD1. Germline V lookup: CDR1 DFQATT, CDR2 SNEGSKA (reference sequence). With 6 bases clipped from V and 0 bases from J, the junction kept 5 bases outside the gene matches. The CDR3 loop spans 14 amino acids. The CDR3 loop reads CSAKQGSSNQPQHF. The CDR3 nucleotides read TGCAGTGCAAAACAGGGGTCTAGCAATCAGCCCCAGCATTTT.

This chain links TRBV4-2 with TRBJ2-7; possible D gene TRBD2, 5 bases. Germline CDR1 is LGHNA and CDR2 is YNFKEQ. This CDR3 spans 12 amino acids. Trimming took 4 bases from V and 7 from J, leaving 11 bases between them. The CDR3 loop reads CASSPETGEQYF. The CDR3 DNA sequence: TGTGCCAGCAGCCCGGAGACGGGAGAGCAGTACTTC.

The gene calls are TRBV20-1 and TRBJ2-6; D perhaps matches TRBD1 (5 bases). The V gene lost 3 bases and the J gene lost 0 bases, with 12 bases spanning the gap. Germline V gene sequence: CDR1 DFQATT, CDR2 SNEGSKA (reference sequence). The CDR3 covers 16 residues. CDR3 bases: TGCAGTGCTAGTTCTGGGGCTCTCTCTGGGGCCAACGTCCTGACTTTC. Amino acid sequence: CSASSGALSGANVLTF.

This clonotype was counted ten times or more. The chain combines TRBV29-1 with TRBJ2-1, with D perhaps matching TRBD1 (6 bases). The CDR3 has 15 residues. V lost 6 bases, J lost 8 bases, and 23 bases lay in between. Germline V gene sequence: CDR1 SQVTM, CDR2 ANQGSEA. CDR3 DNA: TGCAGCGTGGCGAGACAGGTTACGTATACGGATGAGCAGTTCTTC. Residues: CSVARQVTYTDEQFF.

In DNA, the CDR3 is TGTGCCAGCAGCTTAAGTGGGGACAGGGTGTTCACTGAAGCTTTCTTT. It specifies CASSLSGDRVFTEAFF. The gene calls are TRBV7-2 and TRBJ1-1; the match to TRBD1 covers 9 bases. V shed 2 bases and J 4 bases; nucleotides not matched to a gene: 8. The CDR3 is made up of 16 amino acids. CDR1 is SGHTA, CDR2 FQGNSA, per germline.

V is TRBV7-2 and J is TRBJ2-5; D is uncertain. V lost 5 bases and J 2 bases, leaving 15 bases between the germline ends. The germline CDR1 and CDR2 sequences are SGHTA and FQGNSA. CDR3 length: 15 residues. The chain's CDR3 is CASSPRVGWQETQYF. The CDR3 nucleotides are TGTGCCAGCAGCCCCCGTGTGGGGTGGCAAGAGACCCAGTACTTC.

This clonotype has at least ten counts. The chain employs TRBV5-1 and TRBJ2-2, with D possibly matching TRBD2 (6 bases). Germline V gives CDR1 SGHRS, CDR2 YFSETQ. The V end was cut by 9 bases, the J end by 2 bases, with 11 bases between. The CDR3 covers 13 residues. Here the CDR3 reads CATGLPNTGELFF. The CDR3, as DNA: TGCGCCACGGGACTTCCCAACACCGGGGAGCTGTTTTTT.

V and J are TRBV7-3 and TRBJ2-5; 8 bases map to TRBD2. CDR3 size: 16 residues. The V and J ends lost 0 bases and 1 base, in that order; junction bases with no gene match: 4. Germline values: CDR1 SGHTA, CDR2 FQGTGA. This CDR3 is CASSLTSAGAQETQYF. DNA for the CDR3: TGTGCCAGCAGCTTAACGTCAGCGGGAGCCCAAGAGACCCAGTACTTC.

The rearrangement joins TRBV5-1 to TRBJ1-5; the D gene is possibly TRBD1 (6 bases). The CDR3 is 15 residues long. CDR1 is SGHRS and CDR2 is YFSETQ in the germline V gene. The V and J ends lost 0 bases and 7 bases respectively, with 14 bases between them. The CDR3 here is CASSLDGQGRQPQHF. The CDR3 bases are TGCGCCAGCAGCTTGGATGGTCAGGGGAGGCAGCCCCAGCATTTT.

This clonotype was picked up a small number of times. The gene calls are TRBV5-6 and TRBJ2-3, with a tentative D call TRBD1 (6 bases). From germline, CDR1 is SGHDT and CDR2 YYEEEE. The CDR3 spans 15 residues. Between the trimmed V and J ends, which lost 5 bases and 0 bases, there was a span of 13 bases. DNA of the CDR3: TGTGCCAGCAGTCCACAGGGACCTAGCACAGATACGCAGTATTTT. Protein sequence: CASSPQGPSTDTQYF.

This chain links TRBV5-1 with TRBJ2-7; D gene ambiguous. CDR3 length equals 16 residues. Trimming took off 4 bases at V and 7 bases at J, with 24 bases between the two ends. Germline-derived CDR1 and CDR2 are SGHRS and YFSETQ. Here the CDR3 DNA reads TGCGCCAGCAGCGTAGGGAACCCCTTGGCTGGTAGTGAGCAGTACTTC. The encoded protein is CASSVGNPLAGSEQYF.

The V gene is TRBV5-1, the J gene TRBJ1-1; no clear D. The V and J ends lost 4 bases and 4 bases respectively, with 11 bases between them. Germline-derived CDR1 and CDR2 are SGHRS and YFSETQ. The CDR3 spans 13 residues. For the CDR3, the DNA is TGCGCCAGCAGCCCAAGGATGGGCACTGAAGCTTTCTTT. It is translated as CASSPRMGTEAFF.

This chain connects TRBV20-1 to TRBJ1-5, with D maybe TRBD1 (5 bases). The CDR3 sequence is 14 residues long. The germline V and J ends were trimmed by 2 bases and 1 base, with 9 bases remaining between them. Germline V gene sequence: CDR1 DFQATT, CDR2 SNEGSKA (reference sequence). In DNA form, the CDR3 reads TGCAGTGCTAGACTCCCAGGGAGCAATCAGCCCCAGCATTTT. It yields the protein CSARLPGSNQPQHF.

This clonotype was recorded a few times. The V gene is TRBV7-2, the J gene TRBJ1-3, with D maybe TRBD1 (5 bases). Trimming stripped 3 bases from V and 0 bases from J, with 9 bases between. Per the germline V gene, CDR1 is SGHTA and CDR2 is FQGNSA. The CDR3 length is 15 residues. The CDR3 region is CASSLVQDSGNTIYF. The CDR3 DNA is TGTGCCAGCAGCTTGGTACAGGACTCTGGAAACACCATATATTTT. The full variable domain, with the rest looked up from reference TRBV7-2 and TRBJ1-3, is GAGVSQSPSNKVTEKGKDVELRCDPISGHTALYWYRQSLGQGLEFLIYFQGNSAPDKSGLPSDRFSAERTGGSVSTLTIQRTQQEDSAVYLCASSLVQDSGNTIYFGEGSWLTVV.

A note on this clonotype: This may be a read error, as it is one base from a much larger clone. It is likely a read error, because the conserved phenylalanine at the end of the CDR3 is missing. The rearrangement links TRBV4-2 to TRBJ2-1, with 10 bases identical to TRBD1. CDR3 length equals 16 residues. The V gene's germline CDR1 is LGHNA and CDR2 YNFKEQ. J gave up 4 bases and V 4 bases, and 7 bases lay outside the gene matches. The CDR3 DNA is TGTGCCAGCAGCCCACCGGGACAGGGGATATACAATGAGCAGTTCTTG. This codes for CASSPPGQGIYNEQFL.

This clonotype was seen many times. The V and J genes are TRBV3-1 and TRBJ2-2, with a weak D call TRBD2 (6 bases). With 4 bases removed from V and 2 bases from J, the gap between germline ends came to 11 bases. Germline CDR1 reads LGHDT; CDR2 reads YNNKEL (reference sequence). This CDR3 has 15 residues. The CDR3 spells CASSRGLGNTGELFF. CDR3 coding DNA: TGTGCCAGCAGCCGGGGACTGGGTAACACCGGGGAGCTGTTTTTT.

This clonotype occurred many times. The rearrangement joins TRBV12-3 or TRBV12-4 to TRBJ2-1; the match to TRBD2 covers 7 bases. The ends lost 6 bases at V and 2 bases at J; junction bases unmatched: 10. The CDR3 loop spans 16 amino acids. The CDR3 bases are TGTGCCAGCAGGCCGTTAGCGGGTCAGACCTACAATGAGCAGTTCTTC. It codes for CASRPLAGQTYNEQFF.

This clonotype was found a few times. This chain uses TRBV15 with TRBJ1-1; D remains ambiguous. The germline V gene encodes CDR1 LNHNV and CDR2 YYDKDF (reference sequence). Trimming left V 5 bases short and J 8 bases short, with 18 bases between. CDR3 length: 14 amino acids. CDR3 DNA: TGTGCCACCAGCGTAACCCCTTGGGCGGACGAAGCTTTCTTT. This gives the protein CATSVTPWADEAFF.

This clonotype was observed at least ten times. The rearrangement links TRBV12-3 or TRBV12-4 to TRBJ1-1; the D is unclear. Trimming pared 3 bases from V and 6 bases from J, leaving 2 bases between. The CDR3 spans 10 residues. The CDR3 is CASSLAEAFF. The CDR3 DNA is TGTGCCAGCAGTTTGGCTGAAGCTTTCTTT.

This clonotype occurred a few times. V usage is TRBV20-1 and J usage is TRBJ2-1, with TRBD2 identical over 9 bases. J was trimmed by 5 bases and V by 6 bases; bases with no gene match: 5. Germline values: CDR1 DFQATT, CDR2 SNEGSKA (reference sequence). This CDR3 comprises 13 residues. In DNA, the CDR3 is TGCAGTGCCTGGACTAGCGTTAACAATGAGCAGTTCTTC. Amino acids: CSAWTSVNNEQFF.

The V and J genes are TRBV28 and TRBJ2-7; weak D call: TRBD2 (6 bases). Germline V gene sequence: CDR1 MDHEN, CDR2 SYDVKM. The CDR3 spans 12 residues. The V and J ends lost 4 bases and 2 bases respectively, with 6 bases between them. The CDR3 loop is CASSWGAYEQYF. CDR3 sequence (DNA): TGTGCCAGCAGTTGGGGGGCCTACGAGCAGTACTTC.

The chain recombines TRBV4-3 with TRBJ2-7; 11 bases are shared with TRBD1. In germline, CDR1 is LGHNA, CDR2 YSLEER. With V trimmed by 8 bases and J by 4 bases, 7 bases remained unmatched. There are 14 residues in the CDR3. The CDR3, as DNA: TGCGCCAGCCTCTGGACAGGGGGCAAATACGAGCAGTACTTC. It specifies CASLWTGGKYEQYF.